This TCR beta chain is drawn from a study of blood T cell repertoires in COVID-19. In the authors' methods: Quantification of nucleated cells was approximated via reference gene primer amplification. Sequenced by immunoSEQ multiplex PCR; TCRdb stores in-frame clones only, minus some. For V, J and clone size, that table is used; D and trimming come from the DNA. Among about 300,000 clones, 65% to 90% were seen once, and the ten largest hold more than 9%. This CDR3 spans 13 amino acids. V gave up 7 bases and J gave up 4 bases, with 13 bases separating them. This rearrangement joins TRBV12-3 or TRBV12-4 to TRBJ2-5, with D possibly TRBD1 on 6 matching bases. The origin of this receptor is a woman aged 18-29 years who had recovered from COVID-19. Sequences were obtained from PBMCs or T cells enriched from blood (not recorded which). CDR3 bases: TGTGCCAGCAAACAGGGTATGCTAGAGACCCAGTACTTC. Translation gives CASKQGMLETQYF.